The rows below give T cell receptor beta chains drawn from one sample of a study of shared clonotypes between healthy human individuals. The protocol was immunoSEQ multiplex PCR, while the TCRdb copy is restricted to in-frame clones and leaves out a portion. The sample holds 550,000 to 750,000 clones; around 95% are singletons and the top ten take 0.095% to 0.12%. Sequencing was carried out using naive CD8+ T cells sorted from blood. The receptors were gathered from a woman in her twenties or thirties in good health. Both conserved end residues are part of each CDR3. The D gene is left open where the match is weak. Not every row has a clone size; where given, it reads once, few, many or a size class.

V	size	J	D	DNA	CDR3
TRBV15	-	TRBJ2-1	-	TGTGCCACCAGCAACGGAGTAGCACTCAATGAGCAGTTCTTC	CATSNGVALNEQFF
TRBV30	-	TRBJ1-1	-	TGTGCCTGGAGCTTGGTTGGCGCTGAAGCTTTCTTT	CAWSLVGAEAFF
TRBV29-1	-	TRBJ1-1	-	TGCAGCGTGGACCACGTCGGGGAGTCGGACACTGAAGCTTTCTTT	CSVDHVGESDTEAFF
TRBV13	once	TRBJ2-7	TRBD1	TGTGCCAGCAGCTTAGGCGAACCGGGACAGGGCTACGAGCAGTACTTC	CASSLGEPGQGYEQYF
TRBV9	-	TRBJ2-1	-	TGTGCCAGCAGCGTAGCCGGGAGCCCCTCCAATGAGCAGTTCTTC	CASSVAGSPSNEQFF
TRBV5-4	-	TRBJ1-1	TRBD1	TGTGCCAGCAGCGATGACAGGGACACTGAAGCTTTCTTT	CASSDDRDTEAFF
TRBV5-8	-	TRBJ1-3	-	TGTGCCAGCAGTTACGGTTGGAGCTCTGGAAACACCATATATTTT	CASSYGWSSGNTIYF
TRBV7-6	few	TRBJ2-3	TRBD2	TGTGCCAGCAGCTTAGGGGCGGGAGCCGCGCAGTATTTT	CASSLGAGAAQYF
TRBV28	once	TRBJ2-1	-	TGTGCCAATACTCAAGGGGGGGGAGGGAATGAGCAGTTCTTC	CANTQGGGGNEQFF
TRBV29-1	-	TRBJ2-1	TRBD2	TGCAGCGTCCTTGGACTAGCGGGAGGGTACAATGAGCAGTTCTTC	CSVLGLAGGYNEQFF
TRBV2	-	TRBJ2-7	-	TGTGCCGGGGGAAGGGAAACCTACGAGCAGTACTTC	CAGGRETYEQYF
TRBV9	-	TRBJ1-1	-	TGTGCCAGCAGCGTAGGAGGTCATCCTAACACTGAAGCTTTCTTT	CASSVGGHPNTEAFF
TRBV2	-	TRBJ2-3	-	TGTGCCAGCAGTGTTGGGGAGAGCACAGATACGCAGTATTTT	CASSVGESTDTQYF
TRBV6-5	-	TRBJ2-3	TRBD2	TGTGCCAGCAGTTATTTGACTAGCGGGAGGGTAGATACGCAGTATTTT	CASSYLTSGRVDTQYF
TRBV6-6	once	TRBJ2-1	-	TGTGCCAGCAGTTACACGAGCGGAGTCTCCTACAATGAGCAGTTCTTC	CASSYTSGVSYNEQFF
TRBV28	once	TRBJ1-3	-	TGTGCCAGCAGCGAGGGGGGGAGCGGAAACACCATATATTTT	CASSEGGSGNTIYF
TRBV6-1	-	TRBJ2-7	-	TGTGCCAGCAGTGAGGGGCTGGCGGTATACGAGCAGTACTTC	CASSEGLAVYEQYF
TRBV6-1	-	TRBJ2-1	-	TGTGCCAGCAGTGAAGCCACCTCATACAATGAGCAGTTCTTC	CASSEATSYNEQFF
TRBV28	-	TRBJ2-5	TRBD2	TGTGCCAGCAGTTTCCGTGGGAGGGTTACCGGGGGGGAAGACCAAGAGACCCAGTACTTC	CASSFRGRVTGGEDQETQYF
TRBV6-6	-	TRBJ2-5	TRBD2	TGTGCCAGCAGTTACACTAGCGGGAGTAGTGAGACCCAGTACTTC	CASSYTSGSSETQYF
TRBV9	-	TRBJ2-3	TRBD2	TGTGCCAGCAGCGAAAGCGGGAGTTTAACAGATACGCAGTATTTT	CASSESGSLTDTQYF
TRBV28	-	TRBJ1-6	-	TGTGCCAGCAGTTTAACGCCCGGTAATTCACCCCTCCACTTT	CASSLTPGNSPLHF
TRBV28	-	TRBJ2-3	-	TGTGCCAGCAGGCCCGTGGGGGAGGCGGATACGCAGTATTTT	CASRPVGEADTQYF
TRBV29-1	-	TRBJ2-7	TRBD2	TGCAGCGTCAAGACTAGCGGGATGTACGAGCAGTACTTC	CSVKTSGMYEQYF
TRBV9	-	TRBJ2-1	-	TGTGCCAGCAGCACGGGGTACAATGAGCAGTTCTTC	CASSTGYNEQFF
TRBV6-1	once	TRBJ2-7	-	TGTGCCAGCACCCCCGGGAGAGGGCTAAACGAGCAGTACTTC	CASTPGRGLNEQYF
TRBV27	-	TRBJ1-5	TRBD1	TGTGCCATCACAGGGGGTTGGAATCAGCCCCAGCATTTT	CAITGGWNQPQHF
TRBV7-9	-	TRBJ2-3	TRBD2	TGTGCCAGCACCAAACTGGGCAGGGAGGGAGATACGCAGTATTTT	CASTKLGREGDTQYF